These 20 T cell receptor beta chains came from one sample sequenced in a study of Ad26.COV2.S vaccination and SARS-CoV-2 variants. Some clones are missing from TCRdb's copy, which holds only in-frame ones; the method was immunoSEQ multiplex PCR. The table includes 200,000 to 250,000 clones, 85% to 90% detected once. Treatment denoted: about 20 received Ad26.COV2.S at low or high dose, single or two shots; 5 received placebo; per-sample allocation not given. Day 63 after the first vaccine or placebo injection was the time point for sampling. The specimen was peripheral blood, collected in a trial of Ad26.COV2.S vaccine versus placebo. These TCRs come from a person between 18 and 59 years old who received the Ad26.COV2.S COVID-19 vaccine or a placebo.

The J gene is TRBJ2-7, the V gene TRBV11-2; 8 bases line up with TRBD1. V was clipped by 5 bases and J by 5 bases; unmatched bases: 8. The germline CDR1 and CDR2 sequences are SGHAT and FQNNGV. The CDR3 runs 14 residues. CDR3 amino acids: CASSPRQGKDEQYF. The CDR3 DNA sequence: TGTGCCAGCAGCCCGAGACAGGGGAAGGACGAGCAGTACTTC.

The count of this clone is one. The CDR3 DNA reads as TGTGCCAGCAGCGGAGGGGACAGGGCAGGAGGTGAAGCTTTCTTT. Protein sequence: CASSGGDRAGGEAFF. This rearrangement joins TRBV2 to TRBJ1-1, with 9 bases lining up with TRBD1. CDR3 length: 15 residues. CDR1 and CDR2 from the germline V gene are SNHLY and FYNNEI. With V trimmed by 6 bases and J by 7 bases, 12 bases remained unmatched.

The rearrangement uses TRBV10-3 and TRBJ2-1; either TRBD1 or TRBD2 may supply D (5 bases each). With 8 bases removed from V and 10 bases from J, the gap between germline ends came to 15 bases. There are 12 residues in the CDR3. Germline V gene data show CDR1 as ENHRY and CDR2 as SYGVKD. This CDR3 is CAIGGGVAEQFF. As DNA, the CDR3 is TGTGCCATCGGGGGTGGGGTTGCCGAGCAGTTCTTC.

The genes are TRBV11-2 and TRBJ2-2; 8 nucleotides align to TRBD2. The CDR3 is made up of 18 amino acids. Germline trimming cut 3 bases from V and 4 bases from J; bases unmatched to any gene: 13. In germline, CDR1 is SGHAT, CDR2 FQNNGV. CDR3 amino acids: CASSFSAGGASPTGELFF. CDR3 in DNA: TGTGCCAGCAGCTTTAGTGCGGGGGGCGCCTCACCCACCGGGGAGCTGTTTTTT.

The chain combines TRBV7-3 with TRBJ2-1; possibly TRBD2 for D (6 bases). V was clipped by 2 bases and J by 6 bases, with 14 bases between them. This CDR3 has 15 amino acids. Germline V gene data show CDR1 as SGHTA and CDR2 as FQGTGA. CDR3 protein: CASSLSAGHPNEQFF. CDR3 DNA sequence: TGTGCCAGCAGCTTATCAGCGGGTCACCCCAATGAGCAGTTCTTC.

The CDR3 coding sequence is TGCGCCAGCAGCTTGGTAGCAGCTTCTGGAAACACCATATATTTT. It yields the protein CASSLVAASGNTIYF. The V call is TRBV5-1, the J call TRBJ1-3, with D uncertain. Germline assignment: CDR1 SGHRS and CDR2 YFSETQ. This CDR3 is 15 amino acids long. V lost 0 bases, J lost 1 base, and 8 bases lay in between.

The chain carries TRBV5-5 and TRBJ1-4; no definite D call. CDR3 length equals 15 residues. Germline V gene lookup returns CDR1 SGHKS and CDR2 YYEKEE (reference sequence). V was cut by 0 bases and J by 1 base, with 7 bases left in between. CDR3 nucleotide sequence: TGTGCCAGCAGCTTGGGTCCGGGAACTAATGAAAAACTGTTTTTT. Residues: CASSLGPGTNEKLFF.

The chain has TRBV6-5 and TRBJ2-7; 12 bases agree with TRBD2. V lost 5 bases to trimming and J lost 3 bases; unmatched junction nucleotides: 5. Per the germline V gene, CDR1 is MNHEY and CDR2 is SVGAGI. The CDR3 is 15 residues long. CDR3: CASSTQTSGSYEQYF. The CDR3 region has the DNA TGTGCCAGCAGTACCCAGACTAGCGGGAGCTACGAGCAGTACTTC.

The chain has TRBV7-2 and TRBJ2-5; D call uncertain. Germline V gene sequence: CDR1 SGHTA, CDR2 FQGNSA. The V gene lost 4 bases and the J gene lost 5 bases, with 17 bases spanning the gap. This CDR3 region has 15 residues. In DNA, the CDR3 is TGTGCCAGCAGCTCCAGTGAAGGCCCCGGGGAGACCCAGTACTTC. Amino acid sequence: CASSSSEGPGETQYF.

The rearrangement links TRBV6-2 or TRBV6-3 to TRBJ2-7; 7 bases fit TRBD1. Trimming removed 4 bases from V and 3 bases from J; junction bases left unmatched: 12. CDR1 and CDR2 from the germline V gene are MNHEY and SVGEGT. This CDR3 has 16 amino acids. Here the CDR3 DNA reads TGTGCCAGCAGTTTCCCCGGGACAGTGGACCACTACGAGCAGTACTTC. Its protein is CASSFPGTVDHYEQYF.

This chain joins TRBV6-2 or TRBV6-3 and TRBJ2-7; D is possibly TRBD1 (6 bases). The CDR3 consists of 14 residues. Trimming left V 2 bases short and J 4 bases short, with 12 bases between. From germline, CDR1 is MNHEY and CDR2 SVGEGT. The CDR3 region is CASSYTGTQYEQYF. The CDR3 DNA is TGTGCCAGCAGTTACACCGGGACACAATACGAGCAGTACTTC.

The chain employs TRBV7-2 and TRBJ2-1; 12 bases fit TRBD2. This CDR3 is 15 amino acids long. The ends lost 5 bases at V and 7 bases at J; junction bases unmatched: 6. Germline V gives CDR1 SGHTA, CDR2 FQGNSA. CDR3 DNA sequence: TGTGCCAGCAGCCAGCTAGCGGGGGGGCAGAATGAGCAGTTCTTC. The encoded protein is CASSQLAGGQNEQFF.

About this clone: Other DNA sequences within the sample encode an identical CDR3. V and J are TRBV18 and TRBJ2-3; TRBD1 might be the D (6 bases). The CDR3 contains 12 residues. V shed 3 bases and J shed 5 bases, with 6 bases lying between them. Germline V gene data show CDR1 as KGHSH and CDR2 as LQKENI. CDR3 region: CASSPRGDTQYF. The CDR3 coding sequence is TGTGCCAGCTCACCCAGGGGAGATACGCAGTATTTT.

About this clone itself: Other DNA sequences from this sample encode an identical CDR3 as well. The V and J genes are TRBV6-2 or TRBV6-3 and TRBJ2-1; maybe TRBD1 (6 bases). This CDR3 has 14 amino acids. CDR1 and CDR2 (germline): MNHEY, SVGEGT. Trimming left V 2 bases short and J 7 bases short, with 12 bases between. CDR3: CASSYGQGFNEQFF. For the CDR3, the DNA is TGTGCCAGCAGTTACGGGCAGGGGTTTAATGAGCAGTTCTTC.

A single count supports this clone. The V and J genes are TRBV28 and TRBJ2-7, with 8 positions matching TRBD1. Germline CDR1 MDHEN, CDR2 SYDVKM. This CDR3 contains 11 residues. Losses at the gene ends were 10 bases for V and 5 bases for J; bases not matched to a gene: 4. CDR3 sequence (DNA): TGTGCCATTCAGGGGGCCCACGAGCAGTACTTC. Its protein product is CAIQGAHEQYF.

This clone was observed a few times. The chain is built from TRBV6-1 and TRBJ2-7, with D possibly matching TRBD1 (5 bases). Trimming removed 1 base from V and 2 bases from J, with 12 bases in between. This CDR3 has 15 residues. Germline-derived CDR1 and CDR2 are MNHNS and SASEGT. CDR3 coding DNA: TGTGCCAGCAGTGAAGGGGGTGGGGCTACCTACGAGCAGTACTTC. Translated: CASSEGGGATYEQYF.

The chain links TRBV11-1 to TRBJ1-1; the D gene is possibly TRBD1 (5 bases). Germline V gene lookup returns CDR1 SGHAT and CDR2 FQDESV (reference sequence). The V end was cut by 5 bases, the J end by 0 bases, with 7 bases between. The CDR3 sequence is 13 residues long. The CDR3 protein is CASSPGLNTEAFF. The CDR3 nucleotides are TGTGCCAGCAGCCCAGGGTTGAACACTGAAGCTTTCTTT.

The rearrangement joins TRBV25-1 to TRBJ1-3, with 9 bases identical to TRBD1. This CDR3 contains 16 residues. Germline V gene sequence: CDR1 MGHDK, CDR2 SYGVNS. The ends lost 4 bases at V and 6 bases at J; junction bases unmatched: 10. CDR3 region: CASSAKTGTGLNTIYF. The CDR3 DNA reads TGTGCCAGCAGTGCGAAGACCGGGACAGGGTTAAACACCATATATTTT.

In its sample, this clone was seen once. The chain links TRBV3-1 (or the pseudogene TRBV3-2) to TRBJ2-1; weak D call: TRBD1 (5 bases). Germline lookup yields CDR1 LGHDT and CDR2 YNNKEL (reference sequence). The length of the CDR3 is 16 residues. Deletions cut 3 bases from V and 6 bases from J, with 18 bases between. The CDR3 bases are TGTGCCAGCAGCCAGTTTAGGGGATGGAAATCCAATGAGCAGTTCTTC. Its translation: CASSQFRGWKSNEQFF.

The chain carries TRBV24-1 and TRBJ2-1; the match to TRBD2 covers 7 bases. CDR1 and CDR2 from the germline V gene are KGHDR and SFDVKD. The CDR3 sequence is 16 residues long. The junction had 8 bases not matched to a gene; V was cut back by 4 bases and J by 3 bases. The CDR3 sequence: CATSDPSTSRYNEQFF. The CDR3 nucleotides are TGTGCCACCAGTGACCCTTCGACTAGCCGCTACAATGAGCAGTTCTTC.